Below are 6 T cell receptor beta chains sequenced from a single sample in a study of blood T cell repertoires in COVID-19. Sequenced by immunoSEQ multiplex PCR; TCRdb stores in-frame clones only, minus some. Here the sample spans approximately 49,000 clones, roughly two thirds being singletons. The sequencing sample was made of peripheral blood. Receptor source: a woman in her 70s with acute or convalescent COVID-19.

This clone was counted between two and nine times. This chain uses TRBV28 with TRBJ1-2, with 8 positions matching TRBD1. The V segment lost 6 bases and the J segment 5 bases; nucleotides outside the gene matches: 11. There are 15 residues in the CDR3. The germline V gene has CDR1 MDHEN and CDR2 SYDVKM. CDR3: CASRRQGARLYGYTF. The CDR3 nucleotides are TGTGCCAGCAGGAGGCAGGGGGCCCGCTTATATGGCTACACCTTC.

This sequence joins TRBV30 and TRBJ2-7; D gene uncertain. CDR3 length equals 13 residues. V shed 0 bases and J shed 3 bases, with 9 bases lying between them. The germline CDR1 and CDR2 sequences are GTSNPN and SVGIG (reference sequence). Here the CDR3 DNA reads TGTGCCTGGAGTGTATCCCATCACTACGAGCAGTACTTC. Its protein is CAWSVSHHYEQYF.

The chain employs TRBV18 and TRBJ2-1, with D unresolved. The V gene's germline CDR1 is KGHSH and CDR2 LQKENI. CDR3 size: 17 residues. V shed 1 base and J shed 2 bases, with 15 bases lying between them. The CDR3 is CASSPRMAPDTYNEQFF. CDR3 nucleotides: TGTGCCAGCTCACCACGTATGGCCCCCGATACCTACAATGAGCAGTTCTTC.

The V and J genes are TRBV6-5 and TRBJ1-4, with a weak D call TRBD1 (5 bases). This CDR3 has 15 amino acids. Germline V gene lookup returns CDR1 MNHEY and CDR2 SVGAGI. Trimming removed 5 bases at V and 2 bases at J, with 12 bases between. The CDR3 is CASSPRGSTNEKLFF. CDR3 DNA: TGTGCCAGCAGTCCTCGGGGGAGCACTAATGAAAAACTGTTTTTT.

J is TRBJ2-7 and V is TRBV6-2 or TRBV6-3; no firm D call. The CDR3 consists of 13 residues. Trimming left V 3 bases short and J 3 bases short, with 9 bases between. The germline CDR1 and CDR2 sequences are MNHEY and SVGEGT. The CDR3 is CASSYENSYEQYF. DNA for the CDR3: TGTGCCAGCAGTTATGAGAACAGCTACGAGCAGTACTTC.

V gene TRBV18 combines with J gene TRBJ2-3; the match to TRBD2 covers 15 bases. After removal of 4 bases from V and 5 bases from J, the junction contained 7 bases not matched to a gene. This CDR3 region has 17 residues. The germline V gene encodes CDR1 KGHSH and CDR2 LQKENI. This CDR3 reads CASSLGLAGGPRDTQYF. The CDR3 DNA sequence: TGTGCCAGCTCACTCGGACTAGCGGGGGGGCCAAGAGATACGCAGTATTTT.